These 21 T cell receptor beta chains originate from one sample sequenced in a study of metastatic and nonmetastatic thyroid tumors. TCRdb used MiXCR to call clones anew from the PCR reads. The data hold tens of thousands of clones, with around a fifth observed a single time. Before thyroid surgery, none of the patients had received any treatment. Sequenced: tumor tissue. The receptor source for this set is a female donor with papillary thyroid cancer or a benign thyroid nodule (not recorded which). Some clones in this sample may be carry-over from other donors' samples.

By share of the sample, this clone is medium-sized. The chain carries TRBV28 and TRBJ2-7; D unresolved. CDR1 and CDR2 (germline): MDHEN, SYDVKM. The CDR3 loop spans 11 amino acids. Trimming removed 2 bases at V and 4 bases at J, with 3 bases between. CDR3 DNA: TGTGCCAGCAGTTTACAATACGAGCAGTACTTC. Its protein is CASSLQYEQYF.

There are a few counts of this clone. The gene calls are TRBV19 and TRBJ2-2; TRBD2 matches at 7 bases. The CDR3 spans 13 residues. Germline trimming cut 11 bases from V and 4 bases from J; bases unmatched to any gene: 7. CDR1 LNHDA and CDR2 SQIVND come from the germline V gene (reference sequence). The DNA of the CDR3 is TGTGCCGTCGCGGGAGAGGGCACCGGGGAGCTGTTTTTT. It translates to CAVAGEGTGELFF.

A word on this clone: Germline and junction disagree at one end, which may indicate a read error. The CDR3 sequence: CSSSHGPSGFSGANVLTF. The CDR3 DNA reads TGCTCCAGCAGCCACGGCCCTAGTGGGTTCTCTGGGGCCAACGTCCTGACTTTC. The rearrangement links TRBV4-3 to TRBJ2-6; D gene unclear. The CDR3 runs 18 residues. CDR1 and CDR2 from the germline V gene are LGHNA and YSLEER.

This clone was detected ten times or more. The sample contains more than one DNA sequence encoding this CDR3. For the CDR3, the DNA is TGCAGTGCTAGAGAAAGGGGACAGGGGGGAATATCTTTCTTT. Encoded protein: CSARERGQGGISFF. The rearrangement links TRBV20-1 to TRBJ1-1; 11 bases are a match to TRBD1. The CDR3 sequence is 14 residues long. V lost 0 bases and J lost 12; bases outside the gene matches: 9. Germline-derived CDR1 and CDR2 are DFQATT and SNEGSKA (reference sequence).

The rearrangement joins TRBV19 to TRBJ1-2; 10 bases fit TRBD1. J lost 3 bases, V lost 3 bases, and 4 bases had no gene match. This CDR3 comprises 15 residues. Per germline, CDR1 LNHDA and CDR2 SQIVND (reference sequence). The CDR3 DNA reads TGTGCCAGTAGTATGGGACAGGGGCATGACTATGGCTACACCTTC. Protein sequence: CASSMGQGHDYGYTF.

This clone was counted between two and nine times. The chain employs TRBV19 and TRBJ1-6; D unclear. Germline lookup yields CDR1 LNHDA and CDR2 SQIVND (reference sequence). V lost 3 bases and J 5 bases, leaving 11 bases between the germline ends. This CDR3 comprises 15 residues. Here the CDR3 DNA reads TGTGCCAGTAGTATTGGTACGACGAATAATTCACCCCTCCACTTT. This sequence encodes CASSIGTTNNSPLHF.

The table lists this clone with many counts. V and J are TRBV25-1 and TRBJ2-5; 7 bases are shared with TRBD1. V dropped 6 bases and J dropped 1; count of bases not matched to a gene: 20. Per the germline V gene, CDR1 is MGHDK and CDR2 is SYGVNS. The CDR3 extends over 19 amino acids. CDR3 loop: CASRMNPGQHGALQETQYF. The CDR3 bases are TGTGCCAGCAGGATGAACCCGGGACAGCACGGGGCACTCCAAGAGACCCAGTACTTC. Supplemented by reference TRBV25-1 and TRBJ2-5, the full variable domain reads EADIYQTPRYLVIGTGKKITLECSQTMGHDKMYWYQQDPGMELHLIHYSYGVNSTEKGDLSSESTVSRIRTEHFPLTLESARPSHTSQYLCASRMNPGQHGALQETQYFGPGTRLLVL.

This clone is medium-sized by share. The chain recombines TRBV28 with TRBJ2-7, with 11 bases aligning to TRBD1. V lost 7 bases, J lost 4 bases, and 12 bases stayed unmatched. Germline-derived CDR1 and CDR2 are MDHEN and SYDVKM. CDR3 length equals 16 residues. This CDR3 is CASTRNPGQGEYEQYF. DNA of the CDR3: TGTGCCAGCACCAGAAATCCGGGACAGGGGGAGTACGAGCAGTACTTC.

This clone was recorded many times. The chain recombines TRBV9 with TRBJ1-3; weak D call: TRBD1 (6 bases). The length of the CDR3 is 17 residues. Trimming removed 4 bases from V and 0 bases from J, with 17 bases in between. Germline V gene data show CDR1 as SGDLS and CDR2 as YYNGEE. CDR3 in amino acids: CASSPMDSINSGNTIYF. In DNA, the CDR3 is TGTGCCAGCAGCCCGATGGACAGCATTAACTCTGGAAACACCATATATTTT. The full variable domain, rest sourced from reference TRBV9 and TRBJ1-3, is DSGVTQTPKHLITATGQRVTLRCSPRSGDLSVYWYQQSLDQGLQFLIQYYNGEERAKGNILERFSAQQFPDLHSELNLSSLELGDSALYFCASSPMDSINSGNTIYFGEGSWLTVV.

The DNA of the CDR3 is TGTGCCAGCACAAAAGAGGACACCGGGGGTGGCTACACCTTC. Amino acid sequence: CASTKEDTGGGYTF. The chain employs TRBV3-1 and TRBJ1-2, with a weak D call TRBD1 (5 bases). The CDR3 totals 14 residues. Trimming took 7 bases from V and 7 from J, leaving 19 bases between them. Germline V lookup: CDR1 LGHDT, CDR2 YNNKEL (reference sequence).

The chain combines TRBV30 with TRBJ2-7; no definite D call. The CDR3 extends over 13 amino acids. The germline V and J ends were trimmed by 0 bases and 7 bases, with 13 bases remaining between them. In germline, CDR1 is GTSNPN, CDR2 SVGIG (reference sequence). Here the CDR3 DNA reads TGTGCCTGGAGTGTAGGGTATTCTGGGGAGCAGTACTTC. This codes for CAWSVGYSGEQYF.

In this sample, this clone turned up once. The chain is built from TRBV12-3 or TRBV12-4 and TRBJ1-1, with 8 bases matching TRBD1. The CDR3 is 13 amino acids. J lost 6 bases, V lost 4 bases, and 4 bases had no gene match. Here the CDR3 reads CASSWDRFPEAFF. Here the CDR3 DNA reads TGTGCCAGCAGTTGGGACAGGTTCCCTGAAGCTTTCTTT.

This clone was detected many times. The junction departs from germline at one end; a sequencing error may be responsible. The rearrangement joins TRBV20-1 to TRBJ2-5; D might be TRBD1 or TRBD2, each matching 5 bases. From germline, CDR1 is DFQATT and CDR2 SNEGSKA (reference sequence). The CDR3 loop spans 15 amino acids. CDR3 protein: CGALAPGRHQETQYF. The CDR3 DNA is TGCGGTGCTCTTGCCCCGGGACGCCACCAAGAGACCCAGTACTTC.

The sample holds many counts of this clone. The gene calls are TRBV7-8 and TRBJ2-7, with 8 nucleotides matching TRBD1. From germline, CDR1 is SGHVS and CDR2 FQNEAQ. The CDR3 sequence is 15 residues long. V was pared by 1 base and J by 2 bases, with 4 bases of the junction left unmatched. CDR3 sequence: CASSLETGDTYEQYF. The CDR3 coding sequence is TGTGCCAGCAGCTTAGAGACAGGGGATACCTACGAGCAGTACTTC.

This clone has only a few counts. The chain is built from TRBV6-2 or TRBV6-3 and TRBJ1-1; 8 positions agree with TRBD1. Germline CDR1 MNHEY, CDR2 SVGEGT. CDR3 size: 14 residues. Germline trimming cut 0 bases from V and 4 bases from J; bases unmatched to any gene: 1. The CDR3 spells CASSYSGQGTEAFF. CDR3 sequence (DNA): TGTGCCAGCAGTTACTCAGGACAGGGCACTGAAGCTTTCTTT.

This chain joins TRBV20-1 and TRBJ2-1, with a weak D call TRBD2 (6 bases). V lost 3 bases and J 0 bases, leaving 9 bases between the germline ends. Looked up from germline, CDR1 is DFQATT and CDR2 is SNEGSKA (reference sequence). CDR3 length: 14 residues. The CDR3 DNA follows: TGCAGTGCTAGCGGGAGAGCCTCCTACAATGAGCAGTTCTTC. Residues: CSASGRASYNEQFF.

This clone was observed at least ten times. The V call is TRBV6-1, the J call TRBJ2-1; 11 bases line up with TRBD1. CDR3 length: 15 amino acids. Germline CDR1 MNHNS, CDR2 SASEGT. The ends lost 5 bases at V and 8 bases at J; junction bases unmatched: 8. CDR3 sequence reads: CASSLWTGGSYEQFF. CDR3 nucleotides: TGTGCCAGCAGTTTATGGACAGGGGGCTCGTATGAGCAGTTCTTC.

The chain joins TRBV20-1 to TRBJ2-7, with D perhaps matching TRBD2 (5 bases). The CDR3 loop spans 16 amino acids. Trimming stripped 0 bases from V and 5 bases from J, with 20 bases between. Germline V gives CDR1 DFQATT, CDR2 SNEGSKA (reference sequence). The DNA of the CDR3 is TGCAGTGCTAGAGATAGGGCTAGAGGGAGATGGGACGAGCAGTACTTC. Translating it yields CSARDRARGRWDEQYF.

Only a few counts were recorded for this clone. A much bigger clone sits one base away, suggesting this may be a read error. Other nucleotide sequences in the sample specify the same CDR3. The CDR3 DNA is TGTGCCAGCAAGGGGGGTGGATCCAATGAGCAGTTCTTC. Residues: CASKGGGSNEQFF. The rearrangement uses TRBV27 and TRBJ2-1; tentatively, D is TRBD1 or TRBD2 (6 bases each). This CDR3 has 13 amino acids. The V end lost 7 bases, the J end lost 6 bases, and 13 bases lay between the germline ends. Germline-derived CDR1 and CDR2 are MNHEY and SMNVEV (reference sequence).

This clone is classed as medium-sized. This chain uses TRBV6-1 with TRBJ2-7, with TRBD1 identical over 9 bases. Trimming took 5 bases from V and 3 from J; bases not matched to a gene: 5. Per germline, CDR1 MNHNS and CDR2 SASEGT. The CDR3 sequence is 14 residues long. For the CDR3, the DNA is TGTGCCAGCAGTCGTCTGACAGGGGGCTACGAGCAGTACTTC. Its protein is CASSRLTGGYEQYF.

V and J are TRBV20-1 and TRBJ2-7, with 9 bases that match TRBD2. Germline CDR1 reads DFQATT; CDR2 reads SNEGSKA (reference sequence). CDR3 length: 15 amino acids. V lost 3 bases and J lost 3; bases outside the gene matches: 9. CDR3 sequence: CSARGSGSGVYEQYF. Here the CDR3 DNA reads TGCAGTGCTAGGGGTAGCGGGAGTGGGGTCTACGAGCAGTACTTC.